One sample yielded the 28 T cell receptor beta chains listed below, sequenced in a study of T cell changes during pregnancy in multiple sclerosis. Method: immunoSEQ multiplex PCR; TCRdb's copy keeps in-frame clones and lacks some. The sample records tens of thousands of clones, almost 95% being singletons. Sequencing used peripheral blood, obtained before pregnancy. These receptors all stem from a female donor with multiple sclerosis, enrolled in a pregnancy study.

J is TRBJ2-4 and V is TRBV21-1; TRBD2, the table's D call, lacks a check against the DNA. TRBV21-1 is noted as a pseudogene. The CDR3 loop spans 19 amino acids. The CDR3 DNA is TGTGCCAGCAGCATCCTTACTAGCGGAGAATTCTCAGCCAAAAACATTCAGTACTTC. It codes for CASSILTSGEFSAKNIQYF.

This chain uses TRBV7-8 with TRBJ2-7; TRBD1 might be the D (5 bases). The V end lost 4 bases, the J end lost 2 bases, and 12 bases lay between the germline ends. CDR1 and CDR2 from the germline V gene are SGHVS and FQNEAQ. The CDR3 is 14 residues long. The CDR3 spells CASSWTPEAYEQYF. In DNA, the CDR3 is TGTGCCAGCAGCTGGACACCCGAGGCCTACGAGCAGTACTTC.

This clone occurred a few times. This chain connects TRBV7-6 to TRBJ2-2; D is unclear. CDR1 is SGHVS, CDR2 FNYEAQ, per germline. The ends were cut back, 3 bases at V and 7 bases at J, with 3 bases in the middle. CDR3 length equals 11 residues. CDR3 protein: CASSFGGELFF. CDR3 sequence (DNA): TGTGCCAGCAGCTTCGGCGGGGAGCTGTTTTTT.

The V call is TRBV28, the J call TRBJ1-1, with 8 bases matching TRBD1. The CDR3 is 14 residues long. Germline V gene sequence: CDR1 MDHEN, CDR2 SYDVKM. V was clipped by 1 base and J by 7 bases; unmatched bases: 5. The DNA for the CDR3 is TGTGCCAGCAGTTTATCTACAACAGGGGGTGAAGCTTTCTTT. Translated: CASSLSTTGGEAFF.

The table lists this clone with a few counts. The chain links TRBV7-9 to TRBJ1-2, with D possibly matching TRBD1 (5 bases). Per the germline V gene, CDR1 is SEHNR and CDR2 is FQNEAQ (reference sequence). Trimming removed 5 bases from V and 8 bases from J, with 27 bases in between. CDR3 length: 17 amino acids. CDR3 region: CASSIESGAGLGFGYTF. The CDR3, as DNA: TGTGCCAGCAGCATCGAGAGCGGGGCGGGACTCGGGTTCGGCTACACCTTC.

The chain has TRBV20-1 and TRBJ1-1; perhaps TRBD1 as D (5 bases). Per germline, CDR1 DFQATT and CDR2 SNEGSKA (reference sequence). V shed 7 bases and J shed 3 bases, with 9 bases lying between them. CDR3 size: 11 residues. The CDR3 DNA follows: TGCAGTGTGAAAGGGGACACTGAAGCTTTCTTT. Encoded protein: CSVKGDTEAFF.

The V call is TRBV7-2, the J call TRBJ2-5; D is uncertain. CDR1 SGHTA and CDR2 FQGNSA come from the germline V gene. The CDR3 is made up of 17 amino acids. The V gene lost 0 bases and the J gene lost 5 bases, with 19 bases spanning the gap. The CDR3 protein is CASSLARGRSRAETQYF. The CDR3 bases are TGTGCCAGCAGCTTAGCACGCGGCCGTAGTAGAGCCGAGACCCAGTACTTC.

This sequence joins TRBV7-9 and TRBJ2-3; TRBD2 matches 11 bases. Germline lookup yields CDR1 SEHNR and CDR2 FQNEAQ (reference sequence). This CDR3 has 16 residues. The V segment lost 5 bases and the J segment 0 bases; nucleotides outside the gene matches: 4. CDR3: CASSHIAGGSTDTQYF. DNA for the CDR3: TGTGCCAGCAGCCACATAGCGGGAGGGAGCACAGATACGCAGTATTTT.

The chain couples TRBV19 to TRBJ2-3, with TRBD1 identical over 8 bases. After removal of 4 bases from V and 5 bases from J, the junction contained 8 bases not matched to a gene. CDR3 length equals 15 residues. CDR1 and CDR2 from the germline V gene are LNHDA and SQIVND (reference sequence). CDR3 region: CASSTRQGWVDTQYF. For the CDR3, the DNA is TGTGCCAGTAGTACCCGACAGGGGTGGGTAGATACGCAGTATTTT. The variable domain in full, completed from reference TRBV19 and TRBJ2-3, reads DGGITQSPKYLFRKEGQNVTLSCEQNLNHDAMYWYRQDPGQGLRLIYYSQIVNDFQKGDIAEGYSVSREKKESFPLTVTSAQKNPTAFYLCASSTRQGWVDTQYFGPGTRLTVL.

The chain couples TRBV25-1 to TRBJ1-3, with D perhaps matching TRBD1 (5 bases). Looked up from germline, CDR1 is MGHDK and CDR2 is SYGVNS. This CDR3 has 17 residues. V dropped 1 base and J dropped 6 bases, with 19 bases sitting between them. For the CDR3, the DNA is TGTGCCAGCAGTGAATCAGGCAGGGTCGGTGGCGAAAACACCATATATTTT. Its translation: CASSESGRVGGENTIYF.

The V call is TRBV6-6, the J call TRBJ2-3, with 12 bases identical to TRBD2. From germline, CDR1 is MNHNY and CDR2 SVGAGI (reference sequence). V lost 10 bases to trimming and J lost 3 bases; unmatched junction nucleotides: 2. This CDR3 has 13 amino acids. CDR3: CAMTSGSTDTQYF. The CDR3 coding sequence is TGTGCCATGACTAGCGGGAGTACAGATACGCAGTATTTT.

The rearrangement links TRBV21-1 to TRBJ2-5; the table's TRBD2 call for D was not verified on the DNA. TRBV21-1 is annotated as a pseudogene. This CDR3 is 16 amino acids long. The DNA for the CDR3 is TGTGCCAGCAGCACCCTGGGACTACCGCTTCTGGGGACCCAGTACTTC. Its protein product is CASSTLGLPLLGTQYF.

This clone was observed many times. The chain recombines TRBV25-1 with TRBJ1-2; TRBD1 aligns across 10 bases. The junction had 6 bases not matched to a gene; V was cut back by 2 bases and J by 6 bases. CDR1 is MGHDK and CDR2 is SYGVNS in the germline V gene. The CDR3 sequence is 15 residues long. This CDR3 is CASSEPGTGVDGYTF. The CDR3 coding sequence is TGTGCCAGCAGTGAACCCGGGACAGGGGTGGATGGCTACACCTTC.

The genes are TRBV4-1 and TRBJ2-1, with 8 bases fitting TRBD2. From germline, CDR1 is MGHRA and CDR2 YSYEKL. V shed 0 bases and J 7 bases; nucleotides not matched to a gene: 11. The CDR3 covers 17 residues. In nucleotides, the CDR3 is TGCGCCAGCAGCCAAGATTATCGGCTAGCGGGTAATAATGAGCAGTTCTTC. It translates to CASSQDYRLAGNNEQFF.

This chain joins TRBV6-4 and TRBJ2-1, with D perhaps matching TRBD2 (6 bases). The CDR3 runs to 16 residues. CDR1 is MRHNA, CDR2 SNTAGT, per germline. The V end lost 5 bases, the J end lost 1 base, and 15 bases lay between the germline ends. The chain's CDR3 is CASSFPGLRSYNEQFF. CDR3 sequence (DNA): TGTGCCAGCAGTTTTCCGGGACTCCGATCCTACAATGAGCAGTTCTTC.

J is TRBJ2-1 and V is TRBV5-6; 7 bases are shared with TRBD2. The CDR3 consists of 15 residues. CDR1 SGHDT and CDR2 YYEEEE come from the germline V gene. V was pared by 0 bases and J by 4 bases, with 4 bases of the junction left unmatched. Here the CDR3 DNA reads TGTGCCAGCAGCTTGGTGACTAGCCGGTACAATGAGCAGTTCTTC. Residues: CASSLVTSRYNEQFF.

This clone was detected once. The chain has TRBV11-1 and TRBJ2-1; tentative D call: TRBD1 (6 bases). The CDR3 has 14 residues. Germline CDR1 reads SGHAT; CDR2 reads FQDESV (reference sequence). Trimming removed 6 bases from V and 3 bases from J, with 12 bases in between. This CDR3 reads CASRFGTNYNEQFF. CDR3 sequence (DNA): TGTGCCAGCAGGTTTGGGACAAACTACAATGAGCAGTTCTTC.

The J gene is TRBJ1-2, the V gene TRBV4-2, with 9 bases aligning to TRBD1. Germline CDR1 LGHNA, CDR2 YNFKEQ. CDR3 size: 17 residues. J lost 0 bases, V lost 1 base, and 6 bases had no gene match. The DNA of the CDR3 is TGTGCCAGCAGCCAAGCGGTAGGGACAGGGTCTAACTATGGCTACACCTTC. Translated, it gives CASSQAVGTGSNYGYTF.

This chain's CDR3 is CASSFAGGSSYEQYF. The CDR3 bases are TGTGCCAGCAGTTTCGCGGGAGGGAGTTCCTACGAGCAGTACTTC. The V call is TRBV28, the J call TRBJ2-7; TRBD2 matches at 9 bases. With V trimmed by 3 bases and J by 1 base, 4 bases remained unmatched. The CDR3 spans 15 residues. CDR1 and CDR2 from the germline V gene are MDHEN and SYDVKM.

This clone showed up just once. The CDR3 is CASSSYQGGNEQFF. CDR3 sequence (DNA): TGTGCCAGCAGTTCCTATCAGGGCGGTAATGAGCAGTTCTTC. The J gene is TRBJ2-1, the V gene TRBV11-1; D may be TRBD1 (5 bases). The CDR3 runs to 14 residues. V gave up 6 bases and J gave up 7 bases, with 16 bases separating them. Germline CDR1 and CDR2: SGHAT and FQDESV (reference sequence). Supplemented by reference TRBV11-1 and TRBJ2-1, the full variable domain reads EAEVAQSPRYKITEKSQAVAFWCDPISGHATLYWYRQILGQGPELLVQFQDESVVDDSQLPKDRFSAERLKGVDSTLKIQPAELGDSAMYLCASSSYQGGNEQFFGPGTRLTVL.

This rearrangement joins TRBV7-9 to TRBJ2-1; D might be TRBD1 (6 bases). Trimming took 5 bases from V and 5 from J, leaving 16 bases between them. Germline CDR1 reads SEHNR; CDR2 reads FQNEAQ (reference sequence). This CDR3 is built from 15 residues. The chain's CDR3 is CASSPGQPADNEQFF. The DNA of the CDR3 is TGTGCCAGCAGCCCCGGACAGCCAGCGGACAATGAGCAGTTCTTC.

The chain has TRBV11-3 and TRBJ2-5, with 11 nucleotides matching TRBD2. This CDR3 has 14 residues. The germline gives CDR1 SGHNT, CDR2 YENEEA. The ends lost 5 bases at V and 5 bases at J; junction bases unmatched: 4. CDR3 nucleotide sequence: TGTGCCAGCAGCCCCCGGACTAGCGGGGAGACCCAGTACTTC. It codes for CASSPRTSGETQYF.

CDR3 bases: TGTGCCAGCAGTACCGACAGGGTTTCAGATACGCAGTATTTT. Its translation: CASSTDRVSDTQYF. The gene calls are TRBV6-1 and TRBJ2-3; 7 nucleotides match TRBD1. CDR1 MNHNS and CDR2 SASEGT come from the germline V gene. This CDR3 is 14 amino acids long. Trimming at V came to 5 bases and at J to 4 bases, leaving 6 bases not matched to a gene.

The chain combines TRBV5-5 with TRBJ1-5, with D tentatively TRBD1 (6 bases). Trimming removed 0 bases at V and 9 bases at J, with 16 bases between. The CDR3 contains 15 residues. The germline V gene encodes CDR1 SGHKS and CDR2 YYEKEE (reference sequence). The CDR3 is CASSLGTARASPQHF. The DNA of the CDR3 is TGTGCCAGCAGCTTGGGGACAGCCAGGGCCTCGCCCCAGCATTTT.

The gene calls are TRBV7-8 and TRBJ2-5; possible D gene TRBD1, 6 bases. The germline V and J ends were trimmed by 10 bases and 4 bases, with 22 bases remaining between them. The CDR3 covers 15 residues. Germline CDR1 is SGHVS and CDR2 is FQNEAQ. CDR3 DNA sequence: TGTGCCACCTCGAGCCTTAACAGGGTGATAGAGACCCAGTACTTC. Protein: CATSSLNRVIETQYF.

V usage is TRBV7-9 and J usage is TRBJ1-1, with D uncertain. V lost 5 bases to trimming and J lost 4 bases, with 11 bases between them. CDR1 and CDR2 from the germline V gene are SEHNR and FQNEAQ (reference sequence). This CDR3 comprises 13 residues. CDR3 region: CASSQTGITEAFF. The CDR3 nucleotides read TGTGCCAGCAGCCAGACGGGGATCACTGAAGCTTTCTTT.

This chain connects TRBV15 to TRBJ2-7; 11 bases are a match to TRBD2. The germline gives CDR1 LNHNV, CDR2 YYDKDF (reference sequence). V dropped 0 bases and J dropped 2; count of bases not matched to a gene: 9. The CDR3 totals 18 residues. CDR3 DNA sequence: TGTGCCACCAGCAGAGAGTTCACTAGCGGGAGCTTTACCTACGAGCAGTACTTC. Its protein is CATSREFTSGSFTYEQYF.

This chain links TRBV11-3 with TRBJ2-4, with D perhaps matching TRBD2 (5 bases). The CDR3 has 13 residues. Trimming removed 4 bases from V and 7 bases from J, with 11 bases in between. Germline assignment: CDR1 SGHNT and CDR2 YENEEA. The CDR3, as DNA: TGTGCCAGCAGCTCTGGCCGAGGGAACATTCAGTACTTC. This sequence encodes CASSSGRGNIQYF.